This TCR beta chain is from a study of control samples from healthy donors and cancer patients. J was trimmed by 8 bases and V by 6 bases; bases with no gene match: 7. Germline assignment: CDR1 SGHDN and CDR2 FVKESK. The CDR3 spans 13 residues. Data came from immunoSEQ multiplex PCR; TCRdb stores just in-frame clones and leaves some out. The table shows 390,000 or so clones, with 90% occurring only once. The specimen was PBMCs. The chain couples TRBV14 to TRBJ2-1; TRBD1 aligns across 7 bases. The source is a man in his forties or fifties with head and neck cancer. This CDR3 reads CASRATGEHEQFF. The CDR3 region has the DNA TGTGCCAGCAGGGCCACAGGGGAACATGAGCAGTTCTTC. The full variable domain, its missing parts supplied by reference TRBV14 and TRBJ2-1, is EAGVTQFPSHSVIEKGQTVTLRCDPISGHDNLYWYRRVMGKEIKFLLHFVKESKQDESGMPNNRFLAERTGGTYSTLKVQPAELEDSGVYFCASRATGEHEQFFGPGTRLTVL.